This T cell receptor (beta chain) was documented in a study of blood T cells in healthy people across ages. Study conclusions and caveats: Strong correlation existed between TCR beta diversity and naive T cell percentage. Per million T cells, TCR beta diversity dropped roughly linearly as age increased.

V lost 1 base and J 0 bases, leaving 9 bases between the germline ends. The CDR3 extends over 15 amino acids. Extracted total RNA amounted to at least 5.5 micrograms for each sample. Then a second PCR, running roughly 7 to 11 cycles, was carried out with a sample-barcoded 5' primer and a J-beta primer mix. In TCRdb, the 5' RACE reads were re-called with MiXCR into one record per CDR3 protein. The data show around 780,000 distinct CDR3 sequences, more than 25% seen once. This clonotype was detected a few times. The target antigen is unknown. The same data also contributed to another study, on T cells of mothers and their children. Per that study: The study found slightly higher but non-significant overlap in related versus unrelated mother-child pairs.

J is TRBJ1-1 and V is TRBV12-3 or TRBV12-4, with D uncertain. Source material: blood. This clonotype originated in a boy between 5 and 17 years old in good health. CDR3 protein: CASSLGHTLNTEAFF. In nucleotides, the CDR3 is TGTGCCAGCAGTTTAGGACACACTCTGAACACTGAAGCTTTCTTT.